A single sample gave rise to the 14 T cell receptor beta chains below, sequenced in a study of CD8+ T cells in alopecia areata. Treatment reported: oral pan-JAK inhibitor, 5-10 mg twice daily. RNA was extracted and reverse transcribed into cDNA as the sequencing template. Data came from immunoSEQ multiplex PCR; TCRdb stores just in-frame clones and leaves some out. The table shows about 210,000 clones, with around 65% occurring only once. The sequences come from CD4+ T cells sorted from blood, collected at week 4, from a patient treated with tofacitinib. The receptors were gathered from a human donor with alopecia areata.

The J gene is TRBJ2-2, the V gene TRBV29-1; D tentatively fits TRBD1 or TRBD2 (6 bases each). Germline V gives CDR1 SQVTM, CDR2 ANQGSEA. Trimming stripped 4 bases from V and 5 bases from J, with 17 bases between. CDR3 length: 15 amino acids. The CDR3: CSVGGAQGETGELFF. The CDR3 DNA sequence: TGCAGCGTTGGGGGGGCGCAGGGCGAGACCGGGGAGCTGTTTTTT.

The chain recombines TRBV7-2 with TRBJ1-1; 8 bases are a match to TRBD1. The V segment lost 3 bases and the J segment 0 bases; nucleotides outside the gene matches: 3. The CDR3 runs to 15 residues. CDR1 and CDR2 from the germline V gene are SGHTA and FQGNSA. The chain's CDR3 is CASSFSGGLNTEAFF. The CDR3 DNA follows: TGTGCCAGCAGCTTTTCAGGGGGCTTGAACACTGAAGCTTTCTTT.

The table lists this clone with a few counts. This rearrangement joins TRBV2 to TRBJ2-3; D possibly corresponds to TRBD2 (6 bases). V was cut by 6 bases and J by 2 bases, with 9 bases left in between. Germline lookup yields CDR1 SNHLY and CDR2 FYNNEI. The CDR3 is 13 residues long. The chain's CDR3 is CASSQDYTDTQYF. For the CDR3, the DNA is TGTGCCAGCAGCCAGGACTACACAGATACGCAGTATTTT.

This rearrangement joins TRBV10-2 to TRBJ1-2; 7 bases are shared with TRBD1. V dropped 2 bases and J dropped 7; count of bases not matched to a gene: 7. The length of the CDR3 is 14 residues. Germline lookup yields CDR1 WSHSY and CDR2 SAAADI. The CDR3 sequence: CASSEEGAKVGYTF. The CDR3 region has the DNA TGCGCCAGCAGTGAGGAGGGGGCGAAGGTTGGCTACACCTTC.

The rearrangement uses TRBV30 and TRBJ2-6, with no clear D. Trimming removed 2 bases from V and 4 bases from J, with 18 bases in between. CDR3 length: 17 amino acids. The germline V gene encodes CDR1 GTSNPN and CDR2 SVGIG (reference sequence). Here the CDR3 reads CAWSSQRYLRGANVLTF. CDR3 DNA sequence: TGTGCCTGGAGTAGCCAGCGCTACTTAAGGGGGGCCAACGTCCTGACTTTC.

As DNA, the CDR3 is TGTGCCAGCAGCCCGCAACAGAACACTGAAGCTTTCTTT. As protein: CASSPQQNTEAFF. This chain connects TRBV11-1 to TRBJ1-1; no reliable D call. Germline CDR1 and CDR2: SGHAT and FQDESV (reference sequence). CDR3 length: 13 residues. Trimming pared 5 bases from V and 1 base from J, leaving 8 bases between. Filled out from reference TRBV11-1 and TRBJ1-1, the complete variable domain reads EAEVAQSPRYKITEKSQAVAFWCDPISGHATLYWYRQILGQGPELLVQFQDESVVDDSQLPKDRFSAERLKGVDSTLKIQPAELGDSAMYLCASSPQQNTEAFFGQGTRLTVV.

This sequence joins TRBV5-1 and TRBJ2-1, with D perhaps TRBD1 or TRBD2 (5 bases each). Trimming stripped 3 bases from V and 4 bases from J, with 14 bases between. The CDR3 totals 15 residues. The V gene's germline CDR1 is SGHRS and CDR2 YFSETQ. CDR3 in amino acids: CASSWDGAEYNEQFF. CDR3 nucleotides: TGCGCCAGCAGCTGGGACGGGGCCGAATACAATGAGCAGTTCTTC. The full variable domain, completed using reference TRBV5-1 and TRBJ2-1, is KAGVTQTPRYLIKTRGQQVTLSCSPISGHRSVSWYQQTPGQGLQFLFEYFSETQRNKGNFPGRFSGRQFSNSRSEMNVSTLELGDSALYLCASSWDGAEYNEQFFGPGTRLTVL.

The chain has TRBV30 and TRBJ1-2; D unclear. Germline lookup yields CDR1 GTSNPN and CDR2 SVGIG (reference sequence). This CDR3 is built from 15 residues. With 0 bases removed from V and 4 bases from J, the gap between germline ends came to 15 bases. The CDR3 bases are TGTGCCTGGAGTGTTCGGAGTTTCTTCGGCTATGGCTACACCTTC. It codes for CAWSVRSFFGYGYTF.

This clone was picked up a small number of times. This chain joins TRBV18 and TRBJ1-3; D not resolved. Germline V gene sequence: CDR1 KGHSH, CDR2 LQKENI. CDR3 size: 14 residues. Trimming pared 2 bases from V and 5 bases from J, leaving 10 bases between. CDR3 region: CASSPTGDRNTIYF. The CDR3 DNA follows: TGTGCCAGCTCACCAACCGGGGATAGAAACACCATATATTTT.

The V and J genes are TRBV7-2 and TRBJ2-7; no clear D. CDR3 size: 15 residues. CDR1 and CDR2 (germline): SGHTA, FQGNSA. The ends were cut back, 2 bases at V and 4 bases at J, with 15 bases in the middle. The CDR3 sequence: CASSLSSRTQYEQYF. In DNA, the CDR3 is TGTGCCAGCAGCTTAAGCTCAAGAACTCAGTACGAGCAGTACTTC. The full variable domain, its missing parts supplied by reference TRBV7-2 and TRBJ2-7, is GAGVSQSPSNKVTEKGKDVELRCDPISGHTALYWYRQSLGQGLEFLIYFQGNSAPDKSGLPSDRFSAERTGGSVSTLTIQRTQQEDSAVYLCASSLSSRTQYEQYFGPGTRLTVT.

The chain recombines TRBV29-1 with TRBJ2-5; 9 nucleotides agree with TRBD1. Germline CDR1 is SQVTM and CDR2 is ANQGSEA. The CDR3 totals 14 residues. The junction had 10 bases not matched to a gene; V was cut back by 7 bases and J by 4 bases. Here the CDR3 DNA reads TGCAGCGCCACCGGGACAGGGAACCGAGAGACCCAGTACTTC. Translating gives CSATGTGNRETQYF.

The V call is TRBV29-1, the J call TRBJ2-5; 8 positions match TRBD1. Germline V lookup: CDR1 SQVTM, CDR2 ANQGSEA. V gave up 8 bases and J gave up 2 bases; unmatched junction bases: 7. This CDR3 contains 13 residues. The CDR3 loop reads CSTSRTGQETQYF. The CDR3 bases are TGCAGCACCTCCAGGACAGGGCAAGAGACCCAGTACTTC.

The chain uses TRBV6-5 and TRBJ2-1; 7 nucleotides match TRBD1. The CDR3 covers 11 residues. The germline V gene encodes CDR1 MNHEY and CDR2 SVGAGI. J was trimmed by 14 bases and V by 4 bases; bases with no gene match: 5. The chain's CDR3 is CASSSSTGEFF. In DNA, the CDR3 is TGTGCCAGCAGTTCATCTACAGGGGAGTTCTTC.

The chain has TRBV27 and TRBJ2-6, with D possibly TRBD2 on 6 matching bases. Between the trimmed V and J ends, which lost 2 bases and 1 base, there was a span of 12 bases. CDR1 is MNHEY and CDR2 is SMNVEV in the germline V gene (reference sequence). This CDR3 comprises 17 residues. CDR3 amino acids: CASSLNVGTSGANVLTF. In nucleotides, the CDR3 is TGTGCCAGCAGTTTAAATGTTGGGACTTCTGGGGCCAACGTCCTGACTTTC. The full variable domain, in which reference TRBV27 and TRBJ2-6 provide the parts outside the CDR3, is EAQVTQNPRYLITVTGKKLTVTCSQNMNHEYMSWYRQDPGLGLRQIYYSMNVEVTDKGDVPEGYKVSRKEKRNFPLILESPSPNQTSLYFCASSLNVGTSGANVLTFGAGSRLTVL.